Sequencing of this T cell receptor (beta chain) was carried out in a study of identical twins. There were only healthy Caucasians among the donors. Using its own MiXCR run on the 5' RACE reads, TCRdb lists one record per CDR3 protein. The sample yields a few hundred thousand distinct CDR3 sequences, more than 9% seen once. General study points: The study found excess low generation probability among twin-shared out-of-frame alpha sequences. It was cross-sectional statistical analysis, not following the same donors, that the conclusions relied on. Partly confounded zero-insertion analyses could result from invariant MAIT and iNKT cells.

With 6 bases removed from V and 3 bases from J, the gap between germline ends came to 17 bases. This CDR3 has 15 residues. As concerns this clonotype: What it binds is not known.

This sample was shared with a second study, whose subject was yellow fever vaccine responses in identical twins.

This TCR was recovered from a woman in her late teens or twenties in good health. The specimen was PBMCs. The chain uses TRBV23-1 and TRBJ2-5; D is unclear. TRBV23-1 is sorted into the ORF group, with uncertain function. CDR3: CASRPLRGLKETQYF. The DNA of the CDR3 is TGCGCCAGCAGACCCCTCCGTGGCCTTAAAGAGACCCAGTACTTC.